Below, 21 T cell receptor beta chains from the same sample are listed, as sequenced in a study of identical twins (TCRdb year 2016). Library method: 5' RACE. Sequencer: Illumina HiSeq 2000. TCRdb reprocessing: public reads trimmed at Q25 with fastp, clones called with MiXCR, in-frame beta chains kept. Each entry is one CDR3 protein sequence, shown with its most common DNA and genes. The table for this sample lists roughly 690,000 distinct CDR3 sequences; 20% to 25% of them were counted only once. Roughly 4.3% of the sample is taken by the ten largest. The same sample was also used in a study of T cells expressing NK-cell markers.

Sequenced input: PBMCs. The source of these receptors is a young woman in good health.

The CDR3 DNA reads TGTGCCAGTCGGGACAGGGCCGACAATGAGCAGTTCTTC. This encodes CASRDRADNEQFF. The gene calls are TRBV5-4 and TRBJ2-1, with TRBD1 matching 9 bases. This CDR3 is 13 amino acids long. V lost 8 bases and J lost 5; bases outside the gene matches: 5. Looked up from germline, CDR1 is SGHNT and CDR2 is YYREEE (reference sequence).

In its sample, this clonotype was seen a few times. The chain combines TRBV20-1 with TRBJ2-7; D is uncertain. This CDR3 is built from 12 residues. V was trimmed by 5 bases and J by 3 bases, leaving 11 bases between them. CDR1 and CDR2 (germline): DFQATT, SNEGSKA (reference sequence). CDR3 nucleotides: TGCAGTGCTCCCCGCGGCGACTACGAGCAGTACTTC. Protein sequence: CSAPRGDYEQYF.

The V gene is TRBV6-5, the J gene TRBJ2-3; D is uncertain. Per germline, CDR1 MNHEY and CDR2 SVGAGI. The CDR3 runs to 11 residues. The V gene lost 4 bases and the J gene lost 7 bases, with 6 bases spanning the gap. CDR3 bases: TGTGCCAGCAGTTCTCTAAATACGCAGTATTTT. It codes for CASSSLNTQYF.

The rearrangement joins TRBV6-1 to TRBJ2-3; 13 bases are shared with TRBD2. The junction had 11 bases not matched to a gene; V was cut back by 7 bases and J by 4 bases. The CDR3 totals 17 residues. Germline assignment: CDR1 MNHNS and CDR2 SASEGT. CDR3 in DNA: TGTGCCAGCAAACAACTAGCGGGGGGGCTTGTGTCAGATACGCAGTATTTT. The encoded protein is CASKQLAGGLVSDTQYF.

The J gene is TRBJ2-3, the V gene TRBV5-1, with D possibly TRBD1 on 5 matching bases. Looked up from germline, CDR1 is SGHRS and CDR2 is YFSETQ. This CDR3 contains 16 residues. Trimming removed 2 bases at V and 0 bases at J, with 13 bases between. The DNA of the CDR3 is TGCGCCAGCAGCTTCAAGGACACCTCTAGCACAGATACGCAGTATTTT. Residues: CASSFKDTSSTDTQYF. The entire variable domain, with the rest obtained from reference TRBV5-1 and TRBJ2-3, is as follows: KAGVTQTPRYLIKTRGQQVTLSCSPISGHRSVSWYQQTPGQGLQFLFEYFSETQRNKGNFPGRFSGRQFSNSRSEMNVSTLELGDSALYLCASSFKDTSSTDTQYFGPGTRLTVL.

The CDR3 reads CASSLVARGTEAFF. DNA for the CDR3: TGTGCCAGCAGCTTAGTTGCTCGAGGTACTGAAGCTTTCTTT. The gene calls are TRBV7-9 and TRBJ1-1; D unclear. Trimming pared 1 base from V and 5 bases from J, leaving 11 bases between. Germline V gene lookup returns CDR1 SEHNR and CDR2 FQNEAQ (reference sequence). CDR3 size: 14 residues.

This chain uses TRBV25-1 with TRBJ2-2; 13 bases align to TRBD2. Germline assignment: CDR1 MGHDK and CDR2 SYGVNS. The CDR3 consists of 17 residues. V trimming: 3 bases; J trimming: 8 bases; junction bases outside the gene matches: 9. The CDR3, as DNA: TGTGCCAGCAGTGACTATGGGACTAGCGGGATACGGGGGGAGCTGTTTTTT. As protein: CASSDYGTSGIRGELFF. Filled out from reference TRBV25-1 and TRBJ2-2, the complete variable domain reads EADIYQTPRYLVIGTGKKITLECSQTMGHDKMYWYQQDPGMELHLIHYSYGVNSTEKGDLSSESTVSRIRTEHFPLTLESARPSHTSQYLCASSDYGTSGIRGELFFGEGSRLTVL.

In this sample, this clonotype turned up a few times. The V and J genes are TRBV10-3 and TRBJ2-1, with 8 bases aligning to TRBD2. CDR3 length: 17 residues. V lost 7 bases and J lost 3; bases outside the gene matches: 14. Germline CDR1 ENHRY, CDR2 SYGVKD. The CDR3 is CAIMSSLGGENYNEQFF. The CDR3 DNA follows: TGTGCCATCATGTCTTCTCTCGGGGGGGAGAACTACAATGAGCAGTTCTTC.

This clonotype has at least ten counts. This rearrangement joins TRBV20-1 to TRBJ2-3; no clear D. The germline CDR1 and CDR2 sequences are DFQATT and SNEGSKA (reference sequence). Trimming pared 3 bases from V and 4 bases from J, leaving 8 bases between. The CDR3 contains 12 residues. CDR3 in DNA: TGCAGTGCTAGCGATCGGGCAGATACGCAGTATTTT. Translating it yields CSASDRADTQYF.

This clonotype was seen only a few times. The J gene is TRBJ2-5, the V gene TRBV12-3 or TRBV12-4; D gene ambiguous. V lost 6 bases and J 5 bases, leaving 10 bases between the germline ends. The CDR3 totals 12 residues. The CDR3 spells CASRGLLETQYF. In DNA form, the CDR3 reads TGTGCCAGCAGAGGCCTCCTGGAGACCCAGTACTTC.

The chain joins TRBV6-5 to TRBJ2-3; 7 bases are a match to TRBD2. This CDR3 is 14 amino acids long. V shed 2 bases and J 2 bases; nucleotides not matched to a gene: 1. From germline, CDR1 is MNHEY and CDR2 SVGAGI. This chain's CDR3 is CASSYRGDTDTQYF. As DNA, the CDR3 is TGTGCCAGCAGTTACCGGGGGGACACAGATACGCAGTATTTT.

The chain couples TRBV20-1 to TRBJ2-7; the D is unclear. The CDR3 is 15 residues long. Germline-derived CDR1 and CDR2 are DFQATT and SNEGSKA (reference sequence). The V end lost 3 bases, the J end lost 7 bases, and 22 bases lay between the germline ends. The CDR3 protein is CSASSVRTSGWEQYF. In DNA, the CDR3 is TGCAGTGCTAGTTCGGTCCGGACCTCTGGATGGGAGCAGTACTTC.

The rearrangement links TRBV5-1 to TRBJ2-1, with a tentative D call TRBD1 (6 bases). The CDR3 runs 15 residues. Germline CDR1 reads SGHRS; CDR2 reads YFSETQ. The ends were cut back, 6 bases at V and 0 bases at J, with 13 bases in the middle. The CDR3 spells CASTNTGSSYNEQFF. CDR3 sequence (DNA): TGCGCCAGCACGAACACAGGGAGCTCCTACAATGAGCAGTTCTTC.

V usage is TRBV5-6 and J usage is TRBJ2-3; 13 bases map to TRBD2. There are 15 residues in the CDR3. V lost 2 bases, J lost 6 bases, and 3 bases stayed unmatched. From germline, CDR1 is SGHDT and CDR2 YYEEEE. CDR3 DNA: TGTGCCAGCAGCTTTGGACTAGCGGGGGTGGATACGCAGTATTTT. Residues: CASSFGLAGVDTQYF.

This clonotype was found many times. This chain joins TRBV12-3 or TRBV12-4 and TRBJ1-2, with no clear D. The CDR3 spans 15 residues. V was trimmed by 3 bases and J by 2 bases, leaving 13 bases between them. CDR3 DNA sequence: TGTGCCAGCAGTTTTTTCGGCGTCCCAAACTATGGCTACACCTTC. Amino acids: CASSFFGVPNYGYTF.

This clonotype came up a few times. The V gene is TRBV12-3 or TRBV12-4, the J gene TRBJ1-6; TRBD1 matches 8 bases. This CDR3 comprises 16 residues. Trimming took 5 bases from V and 7 from J; bases not matched to a gene: 10. The CDR3 protein is CASSATGTGLNSPLHF. The CDR3 coding sequence is TGTGCCAGCAGTGCTACCGGGACAGGTTTGAATTCACCCCTCCACTTT.

V gene TRBV29-1 combines with J gene TRBJ1-1; D unclear. CDR3 length: 11 amino acids. Germline CDR1 SQVTM, CDR2 ANQGSEA. Trimming removed 7 bases from V and 6 bases from J, with 12 bases in between. CDR3 residues: CSAQAGPEAFF. CDR3 sequence (DNA): TGCAGCGCCCAGGCGGGCCCTGAAGCTTTCTTT. The full variable domain, with the rest looked up from reference TRBV29-1 and TRBJ1-1, is SAVISQKPSRDICQRGTSLTIQCQVDSQVTMMFWYRQQPGQSLTLIATANQGSEATYESGFVIDKFPISRPNLTFSTLTVSNMSPEDSSIYLCSAQAGPEAFFGQGTRLTVV.

The chain carries TRBV12-3 or TRBV12-4 and TRBJ2-3; possible D gene TRBD2, 5 bases. V was trimmed by 8 bases and J by 4 bases, leaving 10 bases between them. This CDR3 is 12 amino acids long. This chain's CDR3 is CASLGGPDTQYF. The CDR3 coding sequence is TGTGCCAGCCTCGGAGGACCAGATACGCAGTATTTT.

The chain is built from TRBV29-1 and TRBJ1-1; possibly TRBD1 for D (5 bases). This CDR3 contains 13 residues. Trimming cost V 5 bases and J 1 base, with 11 bases left between them. Looked up from germline, CDR1 is SQVTM and CDR2 is ANQGSEA. The CDR3 region is CSVSWGTNTEAFF. Here the CDR3 DNA reads TGCAGCGTTTCGTGGGGCACGAACACTGAAGCTTTCTTT. The complete variable domain, with remaining parts taken from reference TRBV29-1 and TRBJ1-1, reads SAVISQKPSRDICQRGTSLTIQCQVDSQVTMMFWYRQQPGQSLTLIATANQGSEATYESGFVIDKFPISRPNLTFSTLTVSNMSPEDSSIYLCSVSWGTNTEAFFGQGTRLTVV.

This clonotype was counted many times. The chain uses TRBV12-3 or TRBV12-4 and TRBJ2-1; 10 bases match TRBD2. V lost 1 base, J lost 7 bases, and 4 bases stayed unmatched. The CDR3 loop spans 15 amino acids. This chain's CDR3 is CASSLVASGSNEQFF. In DNA, the CDR3 is TGTGCCAGCAGTTTAGTCGCTAGCGGGAGTAATGAGCAGTTCTTC.

This clonotype was seen only a few times. The chain carries TRBV9 and TRBJ1-1; D is perhaps TRBD1 (5 bases). Trimming stripped 4 bases from V and 3 bases from J, with 16 bases between. The CDR3 length is 15 residues. Germline V CDR1 and CDR2: SGDLS, YYNGEE. The CDR3 bases are TGTGCCAGCAGCCCCCCCGGGGTGGGGGACACTGAAGCTTTCTTT. The encoded protein is CASSPPGVGDTEAFF.